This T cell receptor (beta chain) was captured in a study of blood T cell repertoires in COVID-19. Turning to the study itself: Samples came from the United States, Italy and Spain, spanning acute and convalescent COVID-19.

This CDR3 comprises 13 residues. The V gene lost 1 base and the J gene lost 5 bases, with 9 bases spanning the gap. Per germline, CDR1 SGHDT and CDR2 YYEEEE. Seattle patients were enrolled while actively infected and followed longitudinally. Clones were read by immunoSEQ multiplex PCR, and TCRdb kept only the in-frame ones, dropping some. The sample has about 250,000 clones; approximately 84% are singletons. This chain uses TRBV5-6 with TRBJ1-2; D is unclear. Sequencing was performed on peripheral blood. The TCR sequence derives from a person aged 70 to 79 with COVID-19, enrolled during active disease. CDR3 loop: CASSLSREYGYTF. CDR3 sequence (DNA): TGTGCCAGCAGCTTGTCTCGGGAATATGGCTACACCTTC.